Below are 9 T cell receptor beta chains sequenced from a single sample in a study of T cells in Graves' hyperthyroidism and ophthalmopathy. RNA transcripts provided the source from which TCR beta CDR3 regions were amplified. HTBI primers drove first-round RT-PCR of the TCR CDR3. TCRdb ran MiXCR on the multiplex PCR reads and lists one entry per CDR3 protein. The sample includes 300,000 to 500,000 distinct CDR3 sequences, over 11% seen only once; the top ten take under 30%. Sample: blood. Receptors originate from a man aged 45-65 years with Graves' ophthalmopathy.

At least ten counts were recorded for this clonotype. J is TRBJ2-5 and V is TRBV3-1; D remains unclear. V lost 8 bases and J 1 base, leaving 14 bases between the germline ends. The CDR3 is 14 residues long. Germline CDR1 is LGHDT and CDR2 is YNNKEL (reference sequence). The CDR3 region has the DNA TGTGCCAGCGCCCGATGGAGTCCCCAAGAGACCCAGTACTTC. This gives the protein CASARWSPQETQYF.

This clonotype was counted a few times. The CDR3 coding sequence is TGTGCCAGCAGCTTAGTCACATCTAGCACAGATACGCAGTATTTT. The encoded protein is CASSLVTSSTDTQYF. The rearrangement links TRBV11-2 to TRBJ2-3; no definite D call. CDR1 is SGHAT, CDR2 FQNNGV, per germline. This CDR3 comprises 15 residues. The ends were cut back, 1 base at V and 0 bases at J, with 8 bases in the middle.

This clonotype has a count of ten or more. The rearrangement links TRBV3-1 to TRBJ2-4; unclear D gene. V lost 0 bases and J 9 bases, leaving 9 bases between the germline ends. Germline CDR1 LGHDT, CDR2 YNNKEL (reference sequence). The CDR3 has 13 amino acids. The CDR3 sequence is CASSQDDFGIQYF. The CDR3 region has the DNA TGTGCCAGCAGCCAAGACGACTTTGGCATTCAGTACTTC.

This clonotype was counted many times. The chain has TRBV5-1 and TRBJ2-2; a weak D match, TRBD2 (6 bases). The CDR3 has 16 amino acids. The V and J ends lost 0 bases and 6 bases respectively, with 15 bases between them. Germline V gene sequence: CDR1 SGHRS, CDR2 YFSETQ. The CDR3 DNA follows: TGCGCCAGCAGCTTGGCGCCGGAACTAGCCCCCGGGGAGCTGTTTTTT. Its protein product is CASSLAPELAPGELFF.

This clonotype was seen repeatedly, ten times or more. This CDR3 is CSAQNRQREVRETQYF. CDR3 DNA sequence: TGCAGTGCCCAAAATCGGCAGCGGGAGGTCAGGGAGACCCAGTACTTC. The chain couples TRBV20-1 to TRBJ2-5; 9 bases are a match to TRBD2. V lost 6 bases and J lost 5; bases outside the gene matches: 16. The CDR3 sequence is 16 residues long. CDR1 and CDR2 from the germline V gene are DFQATT and SNEGSKA (reference sequence).

This clonotype was counted at least ten times. CDR3 nucleotide sequence: TGTGCCAGCAGCTTCCTACTCACCCCAGGGGGGAACACTGAAGCTTTCTTT. Amino acid sequence: CASSFLLTPGGNTEAFF. V usage is TRBV7-8 and J usage is TRBJ1-1; 7 bases are shared with TRBD1. From germline, CDR1 is SGHVS and CDR2 FQNEAQ. V dropped 3 bases and J dropped 1; count of bases not matched to a gene: 11. The CDR3 is 17 residues long. Filled out from reference TRBV7-8 and TRBJ1-1, the complete variable domain reads GAGVSQSPRYKVAKRGQDVALRCDPISGHVSLFWYQQALGQGPEFLTYFQNEAQLDKSGLPSDRFFAERPEGSVSTLKIQRTQQEDSAVYLCASSFLLTPGGNTEAFFGQGTRLTVV.

This clonotype showed up just a few times. Just one base apart from a much larger clone, this may be a read error. The J gene is TRBJ2-1, the V gene TRBV11-3; 11 nucleotides align to TRBD2. The V gene's germline CDR1 is SGHNT and CDR2 YENEEA. The CDR3 covers 21 residues. CDR3 sequence reads: CANSEGVWASGRKTSYNEQFF. In nucleotides, the CDR3 is TGTGCCAACAGCGAGGGTGTTTGGGCTAGCGGGAGGAAAACCTCCTACAATGAGCAGTTCTTC.

This clonotype was seen a handful of times. The chain combines TRBV6-1 with TRBJ2-7, with unresolved D. Deletions cut 6 bases from V and 6 bases from J, with 12 bases between. Per germline, CDR1 MNHNS and CDR2 SASEGT. This CDR3 region has 12 residues. CDR3 bases: TGTGCCAGCAGCGACCTACGGTCCGAGCAGTACTTC. Protein product: CASSDLRSEQYF.

J is TRBJ1-1 and V is TRBV6-4; D may be TRBD1 (6 bases). The V gene's germline CDR1 is MRHNA and CDR2 SNTAGT. The CDR3 totals 16 residues. V was trimmed by 0 bases and J by 5 bases, leaving 16 bases between them. The CDR3 region is CASSDSGGGLRTEAFF. In DNA form, the CDR3 reads TGTGCCAGCAGTGACTCAGGGGGAGGGCTGCGAACTGAAGCTTTCTTT.